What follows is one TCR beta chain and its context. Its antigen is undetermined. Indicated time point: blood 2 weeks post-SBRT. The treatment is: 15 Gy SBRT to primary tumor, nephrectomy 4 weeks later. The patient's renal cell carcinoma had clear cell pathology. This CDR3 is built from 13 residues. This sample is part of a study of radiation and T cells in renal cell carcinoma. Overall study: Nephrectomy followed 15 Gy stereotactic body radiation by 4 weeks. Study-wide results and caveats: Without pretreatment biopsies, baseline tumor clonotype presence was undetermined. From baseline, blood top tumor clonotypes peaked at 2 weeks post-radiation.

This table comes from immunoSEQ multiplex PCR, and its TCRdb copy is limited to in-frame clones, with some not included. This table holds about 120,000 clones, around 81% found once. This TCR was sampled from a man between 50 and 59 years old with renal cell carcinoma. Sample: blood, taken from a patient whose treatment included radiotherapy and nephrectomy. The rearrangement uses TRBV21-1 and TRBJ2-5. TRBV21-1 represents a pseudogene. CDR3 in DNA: TGTGCCAGCATCGGGCAGCCTCACGAGACCCAGTACTTC. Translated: CASIGQPHETQYF.